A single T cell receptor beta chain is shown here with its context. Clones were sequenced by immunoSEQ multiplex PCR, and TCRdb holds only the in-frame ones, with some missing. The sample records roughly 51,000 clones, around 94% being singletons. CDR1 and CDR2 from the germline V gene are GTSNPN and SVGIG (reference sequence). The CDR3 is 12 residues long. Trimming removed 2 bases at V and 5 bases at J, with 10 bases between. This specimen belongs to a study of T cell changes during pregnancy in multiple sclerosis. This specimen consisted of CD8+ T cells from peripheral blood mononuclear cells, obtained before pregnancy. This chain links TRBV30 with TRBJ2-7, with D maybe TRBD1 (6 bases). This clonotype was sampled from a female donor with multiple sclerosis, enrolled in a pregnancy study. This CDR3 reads CAWSSQGNEQYF. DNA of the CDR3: TGTGCCTGGAGTTCTCAGGGGAACGAGCAGTACTTC.